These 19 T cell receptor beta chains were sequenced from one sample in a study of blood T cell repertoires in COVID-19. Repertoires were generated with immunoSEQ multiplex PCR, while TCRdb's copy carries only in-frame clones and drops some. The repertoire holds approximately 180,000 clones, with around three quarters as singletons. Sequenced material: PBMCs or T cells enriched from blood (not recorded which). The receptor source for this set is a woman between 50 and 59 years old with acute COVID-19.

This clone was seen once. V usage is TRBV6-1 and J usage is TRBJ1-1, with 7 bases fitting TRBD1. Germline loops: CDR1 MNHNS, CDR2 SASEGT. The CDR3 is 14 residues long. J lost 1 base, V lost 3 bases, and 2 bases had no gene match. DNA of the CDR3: TGTGCCAGCAGTGAGACAGGGACGAACACTGAAGCTTTCTTT. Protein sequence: CASSETGTNTEAFF.

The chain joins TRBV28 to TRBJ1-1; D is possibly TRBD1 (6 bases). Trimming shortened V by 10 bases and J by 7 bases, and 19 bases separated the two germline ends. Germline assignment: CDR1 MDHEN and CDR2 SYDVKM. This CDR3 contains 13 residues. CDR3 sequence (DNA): TGTGCCACCCGCGGGGGGGGGCGGATTGAAGCTTTCTTT. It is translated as CATRGGGRIEAFF.

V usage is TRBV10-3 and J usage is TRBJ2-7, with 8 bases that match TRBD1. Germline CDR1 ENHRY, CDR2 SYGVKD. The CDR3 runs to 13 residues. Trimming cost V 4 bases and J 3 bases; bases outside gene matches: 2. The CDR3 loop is CAISGGTGYEQYV. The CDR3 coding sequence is TGTGCCATCAGTGGGGGGACAGGCTACGAGCAGTACGTC.

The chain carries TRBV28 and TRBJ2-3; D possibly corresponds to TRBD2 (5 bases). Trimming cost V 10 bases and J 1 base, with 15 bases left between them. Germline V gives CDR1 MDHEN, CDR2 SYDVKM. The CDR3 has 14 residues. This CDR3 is CATNGDRGTDTQYF. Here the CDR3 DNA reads TGTGCCACAAACGGGGATAGGGGCACAGATACGCAGTATTTT. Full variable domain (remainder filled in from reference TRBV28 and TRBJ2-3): DVKVTQSSRYLVKRTGEKVFLECVQDMDHENMFWYRQDPGLGLRLIYFSYDVKMKEKGDIPEGYSVSREKKERFSLILESASTNQTSMYLCATNGDRGTDTQYFGPGTRLTVL.

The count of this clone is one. The CDR3 DNA follows: TGTGCCAGCAGCCCCGATGGGACAGGGAGAGAAAAACTGTTTTTT. Its translation: CASSPDGTGREKLFF. This chain uses TRBV5-5 with TRBJ1-4; 9 bases are a match to TRBD1. CDR3 length: 15 residues. Germline loops: CDR1 SGHKS, CDR2 YYEKEE (reference sequence). V was pared by 4 bases and J by 8 bases, with 9 bases of the junction left unmatched.

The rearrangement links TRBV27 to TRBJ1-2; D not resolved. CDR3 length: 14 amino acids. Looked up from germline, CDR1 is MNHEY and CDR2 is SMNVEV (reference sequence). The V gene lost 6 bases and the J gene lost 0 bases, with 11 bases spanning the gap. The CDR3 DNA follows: TGTGCCAGCAGCGCCTTACAACCTAACTATGGCTACACCTTC. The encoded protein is CASSALQPNYGYTF.

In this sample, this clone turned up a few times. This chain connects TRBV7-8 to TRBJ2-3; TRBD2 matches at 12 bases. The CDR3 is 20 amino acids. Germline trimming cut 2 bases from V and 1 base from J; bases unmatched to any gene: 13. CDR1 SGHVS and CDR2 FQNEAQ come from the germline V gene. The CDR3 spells CASSLLYRTSGEGGTDTQYF. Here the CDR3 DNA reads TGTGCCAGCAGCTTACTGTATAGGACTAGCGGGGAGGGGGGCACAGATACGCAGTATTTT. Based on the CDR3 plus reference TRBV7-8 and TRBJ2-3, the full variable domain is GAGVSQSPRYKVAKRGQDVALRCDPISGHVSLFWYQQALGQGPEFLTYFQNEAQLDKSGLPSDRFFAERPEGSVSTLKIQRTQQEDSAVYLCASSLLYRTSGEGGTDTQYFGPGTRLTVL.

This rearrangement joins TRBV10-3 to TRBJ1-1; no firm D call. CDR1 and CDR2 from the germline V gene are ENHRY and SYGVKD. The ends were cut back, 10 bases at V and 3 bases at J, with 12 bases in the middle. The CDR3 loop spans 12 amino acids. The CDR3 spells CATEDGYTEAFF. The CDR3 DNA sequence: TGTGCCACGGAGGACGGTTACACTGAAGCTTTCTTT.

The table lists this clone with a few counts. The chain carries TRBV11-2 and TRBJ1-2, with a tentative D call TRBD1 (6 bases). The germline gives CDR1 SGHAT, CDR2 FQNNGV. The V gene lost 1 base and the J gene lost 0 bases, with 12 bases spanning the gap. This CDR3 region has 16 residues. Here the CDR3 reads CASSLGGGATNYGYTF. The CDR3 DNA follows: TGTGCCAGCAGCTTAGGAGGGGGGGCGACTAACTATGGCTACACCTTC.

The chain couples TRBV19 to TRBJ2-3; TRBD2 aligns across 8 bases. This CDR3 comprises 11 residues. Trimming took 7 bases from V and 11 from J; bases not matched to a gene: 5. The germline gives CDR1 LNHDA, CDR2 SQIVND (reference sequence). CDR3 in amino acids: CASTDGGGQYF. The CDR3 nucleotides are TGTGCCAGTACCGACGGGGGGGGGCAGTATTTT.

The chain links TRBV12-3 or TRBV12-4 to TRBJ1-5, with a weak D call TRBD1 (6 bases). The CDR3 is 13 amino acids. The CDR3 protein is CVAGRGVNQPQHF. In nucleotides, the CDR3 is TGTGTGGCGGGCAGGGGAGTAAATCAGCCCCAGCATTTT.

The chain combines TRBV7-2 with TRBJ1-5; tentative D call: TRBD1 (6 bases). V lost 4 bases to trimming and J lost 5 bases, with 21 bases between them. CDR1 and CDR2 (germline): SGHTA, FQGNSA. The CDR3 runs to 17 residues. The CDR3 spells CASSSPNLRQADQPQHF. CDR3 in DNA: TGTGCCAGCAGCTCACCCAACCTTAGACAGGCTGATCAGCCCCAGCATTTT.

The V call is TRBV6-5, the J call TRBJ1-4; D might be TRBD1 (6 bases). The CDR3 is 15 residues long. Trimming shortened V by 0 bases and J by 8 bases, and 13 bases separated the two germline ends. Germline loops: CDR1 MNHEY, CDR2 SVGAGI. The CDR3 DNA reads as TGTGCCAGCAGTTACTCAGGCCAGGGGAACGAAAAACTGTTTTTT. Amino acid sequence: CASSYSGQGNEKLFF.

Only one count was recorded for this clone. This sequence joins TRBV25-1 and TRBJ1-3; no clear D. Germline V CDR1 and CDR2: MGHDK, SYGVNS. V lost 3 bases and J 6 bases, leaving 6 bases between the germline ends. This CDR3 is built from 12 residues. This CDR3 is CASSEHLNTIYF. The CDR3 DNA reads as TGTGCCAGCAGTGAGCACTTAAACACCATATATTTT.

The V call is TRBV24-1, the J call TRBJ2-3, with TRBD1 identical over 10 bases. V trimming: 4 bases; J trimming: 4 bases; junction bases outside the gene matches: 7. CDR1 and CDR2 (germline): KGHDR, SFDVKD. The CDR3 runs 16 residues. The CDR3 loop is CATSDPGQGHADTQYF. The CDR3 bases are TGTGCCACCAGTGACCCGGGACAGGGGCATGCAGATACGCAGTATTTT.

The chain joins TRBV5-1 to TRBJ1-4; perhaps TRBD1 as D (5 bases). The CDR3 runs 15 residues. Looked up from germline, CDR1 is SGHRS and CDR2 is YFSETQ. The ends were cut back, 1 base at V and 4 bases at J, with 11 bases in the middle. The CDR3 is CASSLKGASNEKLFF. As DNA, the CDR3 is TGCGCCAGCAGCTTGAAAGGGGCTAGTAATGAAAAACTGTTTTTT. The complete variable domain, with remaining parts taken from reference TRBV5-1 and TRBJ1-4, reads KAGVTQTPRYLIKTRGQQVTLSCSPISGHRSVSWYQQTPGQGLQFLFEYFSETQRNKGNFPGRFSGRQFSNSRSEMNVSTLELGDSALYLCASSLKGASNEKLFFGSGTQLSVL.

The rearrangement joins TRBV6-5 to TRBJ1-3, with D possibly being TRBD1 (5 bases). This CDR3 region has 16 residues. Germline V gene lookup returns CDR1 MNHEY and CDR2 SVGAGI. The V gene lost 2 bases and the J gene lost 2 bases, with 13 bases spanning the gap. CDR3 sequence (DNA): TGTGCCAGCAGTTACGCGAAATCAGGGCCTGGAAACACCATATATTTT. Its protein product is CASSYAKSGPGNTIYF.

The CDR3 sequence: CASSYTKNDRPLNYGYTF. CDR3 sequence (DNA): TGTGCCAGCAGTTACACCAAAAACGACAGACCTCTTAACTATGGCTACACCTTC. The chain uses TRBV6-2 or TRBV6-3 and TRBJ1-2; D perhaps matches TRBD1 (5 bases). Per the germline V gene, CDR1 is MNHEY and CDR2 is SVGEGT. The CDR3 runs 18 residues. V dropped 2 bases and J dropped 1 base, with 20 bases sitting between them.

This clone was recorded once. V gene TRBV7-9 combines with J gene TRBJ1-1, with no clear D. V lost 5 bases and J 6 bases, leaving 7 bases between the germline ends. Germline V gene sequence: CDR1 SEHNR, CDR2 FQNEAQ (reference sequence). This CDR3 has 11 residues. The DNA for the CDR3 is TGTGCCAGCAGCCCGGAGGCTGAAGCTTTCTTT. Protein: CASSPEAEAFF.